This TCR delta chain appears in the sequencing data of a study of γδ T cells in repeated Plasmodium falciparum infection. Looked up from germline, CDR1 is TSWWSYY and CDR2 is QGS. This CDR3 region has 21 residues. Flow sorting of PBMC yielded separate Vgamma9/Vdelta2+ and Vdelta2-negative gammadelta T cell populations for bulk repertoire analysis. Worth noting for this clone: Its antigen is undetermined. TCRdb has a much larger clone's protein, which differs at residue 9 from the translation of this DNA, likely because of a read error; what is shown is the protein translated from the DNA.

Findings and caveats of the study: Compared with Australian children, Malian Vdelta2-negative repertoires seemed more clonal, less diverse, less shared.

TCRdb reapplied CATT to the multiplex PCR reads. Seen here are over 55,000 delta-chain clones, around 1.7% observed once, and the top ten hold 15%. The sequence came from a pool of human donors (malaria-infected and uninfected, not separated). The chain joins TRDV1 to TRDJ1; 9 bases are a match to TRDD3. Here the J gene was assigned by germline matching of the DNA, as TCRdb has none. The specimen was gamma-delta T cells from blood. The CDR3 bases are TGTGCCCTTGGGCTCCCGTTCCTACTGGCAGGTCTGGGGGATCGCAATCGGGGACTCATCTTT. Translating it yields CALGLPFLLAGLGDRNRGLIF.